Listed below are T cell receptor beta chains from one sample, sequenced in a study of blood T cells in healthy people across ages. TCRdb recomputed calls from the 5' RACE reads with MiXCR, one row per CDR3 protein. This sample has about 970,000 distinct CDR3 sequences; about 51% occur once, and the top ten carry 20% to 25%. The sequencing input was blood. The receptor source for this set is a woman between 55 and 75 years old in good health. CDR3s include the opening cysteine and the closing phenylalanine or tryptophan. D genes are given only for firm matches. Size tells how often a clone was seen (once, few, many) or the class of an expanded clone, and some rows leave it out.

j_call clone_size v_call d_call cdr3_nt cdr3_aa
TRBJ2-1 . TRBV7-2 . TGTGCCAGCAGCTCAGCAGGGACCATCTACAATGAGCAGTTCTTC CASSSAGTIYNEQFF
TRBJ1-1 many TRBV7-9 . TGTGCCAGCAGCCAGGCTGACACTGAAGCTTTCTTT CASSQADTEAFF
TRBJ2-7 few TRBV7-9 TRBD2 TGTGCCAGCAGCTTAGGGGAGGGGACTCGTGACCGGCAGTACTTC CASSLGEGTRDRQYF
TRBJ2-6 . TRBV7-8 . TGTGCCAGCAGCTTACTGTGGACAGTCCAGCCTAGCTCTGGGGCCAACGTCCTGACTTTC CASSLLWTVQPSSGANVLTF
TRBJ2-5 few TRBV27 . TGTGCCAGCAGTTCCGGGCGTCTCAAGGGGGAGACCCAGTACTTC CASSSGRLKGETQYF
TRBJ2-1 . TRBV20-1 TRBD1 TGCAGTGCTAGAGATTGGCCGGGACAGAGTCCGTTCTTC CSARDWPGQSPFF
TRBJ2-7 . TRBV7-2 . TGTGCCAGCTACCGGTACGAGCAGTACTTC CASYRYEQYF
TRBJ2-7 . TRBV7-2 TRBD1 TGTGCCAGCAGCACCGCTGGGACAGGGGCGCGGGAGCAGTACTTC CASSTAGTGAREQYF
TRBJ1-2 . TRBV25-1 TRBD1 TGTGCCAGCAGTGACTGGCAGGGGGTTCCTGGCTACACCTTC CASSDWQGVPGYTF
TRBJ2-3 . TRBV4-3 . TGCGCCAGCAGCCAAGATGTCAGCGCAGTTAACACAGATACGCAGTATTTT CASSQDVSAVNTDTQYF
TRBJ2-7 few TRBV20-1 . TGCAGTGCTTCCCGAGCAGCGGTCATGACTTACGAGCAGTACTTC CSASRAAVMTYEQYF
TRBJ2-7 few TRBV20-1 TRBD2 TGCAGTGCCCAGCCCCGGACTAGCGGGAACTACGAGCAGTACTTC CSAQPRTSGNYEQYF
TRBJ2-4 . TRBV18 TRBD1 TGTGCCAGCTCACCCTTAGGGACAGGGATAAACATTCAGTACTTC CASSPLGTGINIQYF
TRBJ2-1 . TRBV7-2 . TGTGCCAGCAGGGTAAGCGGAAGCTCCTACAATGAGCAGTTCTTC CASRVSGSSYNEQFF
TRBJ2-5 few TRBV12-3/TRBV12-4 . TGTGCCAGCAGTTTCCCGCGCCGGAGACCCCAAGAGACCCAGTACTTC CASSFPRRRPQETQYF
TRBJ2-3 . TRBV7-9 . TGTGCCAGCAGCTTAATCCGTTCTCCAGATACGCAGTATTTT CASSLIRSPDTQYF
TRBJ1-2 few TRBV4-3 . TGCGCCAGCAGCCAAGATTTAACGAGTTACTATGGCTACACCTTC CASSQDLTSYYGYTF
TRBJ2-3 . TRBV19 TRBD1 TGTGCCAGTAGGGGACAGGGGGCAGTAGATACGCAGTATTTT CASRGQGAVDTQYF
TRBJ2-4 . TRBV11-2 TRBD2 TGTGCCAGCAGCCCCCCTCGCGCGGGACTAGCGGGAGATAGTGAGCGTGCCAAAAACATTCAGTACTTC CASSPPRAGLAGDSERAKNIQYF
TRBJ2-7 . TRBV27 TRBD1 TGTGCCAGCAGTTTATCGACAGGGTTCTCCTACGAGCAGTACTTC CASSLSTGFSYEQYF
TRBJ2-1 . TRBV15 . TGTGCCACCAGCAGAGTGGGAGCAGGGTTCCATGAGCAGTTCTTC CATSRVGAGFHEQFF
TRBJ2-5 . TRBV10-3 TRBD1 TGTGCCATCAGTGAGGGAGACAGGGAAGAGACCCAGTACTTC CAISEGDREETQYF
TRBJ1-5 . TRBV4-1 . TGCGCCAGCAGCCTAATCTCAAAGGGACAAAATAGCAATCAGCCCCAGCATTTT CASSLISKGQNSNQPQHF
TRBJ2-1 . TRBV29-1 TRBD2 TGCAGCGCTAAGACTAGCGGGATGCTATACAATGAGCAGTTCTTC CSAKTSGMLYNEQFF
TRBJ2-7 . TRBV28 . TGTGCCAGCAGTTTTCGAATCTCACCCATCGAGCAGTACTTC CASSFRISPIEQYF
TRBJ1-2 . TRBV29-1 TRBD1 TGCAGCGTTGAGGACAGGAACTATGGCTACACCTTC CSVEDRNYGYTF
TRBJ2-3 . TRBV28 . TGTGCCAGCAGTTCCTCGGGGGCAGGAACAGATACGCAGTATTTT CASSSSGAGTDTQYF
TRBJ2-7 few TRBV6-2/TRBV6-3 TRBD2 TGTGCCAGCACCGAGGGACTACGAACAAACGAGCAGTACTTC CASTEGLRTNEQYF
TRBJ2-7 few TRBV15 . TGTGCCACCCGACCGCTCGACAGCGACTCCTACGAGCAGTACTTC CATRPLDSDSYEQYF
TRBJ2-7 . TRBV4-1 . TGCGCCAGCAGACGGGACTCTAGCTCCTACGAGCAGTACTTC CASRRDSSSYEQYF
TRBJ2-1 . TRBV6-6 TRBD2 TGTGCCAGCAGACCCGGGACTAGCGTATACAATGAGCAGTTCTTC CASRPGTSVYNEQFF
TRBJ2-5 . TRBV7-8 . TGTGCCAGCACCCGTGGGGTCGGGGAGACCCAGTACTTC CASTRGVGETQYF
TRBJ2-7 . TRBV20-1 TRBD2 TGCAGTGCATTCTCTAGCGGCGGCTCCTACGAGCAGTACTTC CSAFSSGGSYEQYF
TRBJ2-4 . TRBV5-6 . TGTGCCAGCAGTTGGGGGGCGCAGCCTGAGCAGTACTTC CASSWGAQPEQYF
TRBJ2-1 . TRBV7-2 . TGTGCCAGCAGCTTACTCTCGGGGACCATCTACAATGAGCAGTTCTTC CASSLLSGTIYNEQFF
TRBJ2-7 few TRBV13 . TGTGCCAGCAGCCCAATAGGGACGGGGACCTACGAGCAGTACTTC CASSPIGTGTYEQYF
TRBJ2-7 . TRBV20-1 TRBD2 TGCAGTGCTAGTTGGGGGGGCTACGAGCAGTACTTC CSASWGGYEQYF
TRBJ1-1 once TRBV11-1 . TGTGCCAGCAGCCGCGGGTCTGGGAGAGGCCCGAACACTGAAGCTTTCTTT CASSRGSGRGPNTEAFF
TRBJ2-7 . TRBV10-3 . TGTGCCATCAGTGACCCGGGCTCCGAGCAGTACTTC CAISDPGSEQYF
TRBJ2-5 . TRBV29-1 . TGCAGCGTTGATAGGCTATACGGGCAGTACTTC CSVDRLYGQYF
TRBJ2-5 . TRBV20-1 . TGCAGTGCTAGAGGGGGCGAGGATAGGGAGACCCAGTACTTC CSARGGEDRETQYF
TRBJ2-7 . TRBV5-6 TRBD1 TGTGCCAGCAGACACGACAGGGGACAGTACGAGCAGTACTTC CASRHDRGQYEQYF
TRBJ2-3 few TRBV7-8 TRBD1 TGTGCCAGCAGCTTAACCCGGGACAGATCCACAGATACGCAGTATTTT CASSLTRDRSTDTQYF
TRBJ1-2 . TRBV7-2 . TGTGCCAGCAGGCGCCGCGAAGCTAACTATGGCTACACCTTC CASRRREANYGYTF
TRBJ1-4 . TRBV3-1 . TGTGCCAGCAGCCACCTGCATGGGGACCCTTCTGAAAAACTGTTTTTT CASSHLHGDPSEKLFF
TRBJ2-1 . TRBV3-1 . TGTGCCAGCAACCAAAGGGTCCAGGGCCCCCATGATGAGCAGTTCTTC CASNQRVQGPHDEQFF
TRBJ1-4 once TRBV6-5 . TGTGCCACCTCGGACGGGTGGAATGAAAAACTGTTTTTT CATSDGWNEKLFF
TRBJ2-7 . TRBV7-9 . TGTGCCAGCAGCAGGGGTTTCTCCTACGAGCAGTACTTC CASSRGFSYEQYF
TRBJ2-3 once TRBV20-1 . TGCAGTGCTAGTCGGGATAGCACAGATACGCAGTATTTT CSASRDSTDTQYF
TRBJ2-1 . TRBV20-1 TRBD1 TGCAGTGCTAGGAGAGAGGGGGCGCGTTTTAATGAGCAGTTCTTC CSARREGARFNEQFF
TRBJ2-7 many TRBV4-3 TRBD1 TGCGCCAGCAGCCAAGGACAGGGTCTCTACGAGCAGTACTTC CASSQGQGLYEQYF
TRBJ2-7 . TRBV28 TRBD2 TGTGCCGGCAGAAATCCGGGACTAGCGGGTACCTACGAGCAGTACTTC CAGRNPGLAGTYEQYF
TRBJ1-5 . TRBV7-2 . TGTGCCAGCAGCTCCCGGGTGTACAATCAGCCCCAGCATTTT CASSSRVYNQPQHF
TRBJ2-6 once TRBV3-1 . TGTGCCAGCAGCCAAGAAAGGCCCTCTGGGGCCAACGTCCTGACTTTC CASSQERPSGANVLTF
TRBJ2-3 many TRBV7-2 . TGTGCCAGCAGCTTAGACTACCTCTCCACAGATACGCAGTATTTT CASSLDYLSTDTQYF
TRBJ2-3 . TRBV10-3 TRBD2 TGTGCCATCATGACTAGCGGGGGAGATACGCAGTATTTT CAIMTSGGDTQYF
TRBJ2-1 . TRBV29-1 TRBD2 TGCAGCGTTGCTAGCGGGAGGTTGGACAACAATGAGCAGTTCTTC CSVASGRLDNNEQFF